A selection of T cell receptor beta chains follows, all from one sample in a study of blood T cell repertoires in COVID-19. TCRdb's copy holds only in-frame clones and misses some; the assay was immunoSEQ multiplex PCR. The data show roughly 250,000 clones, with 83% seen just once and approximately 3.8% held by the top ten. The sequenced sample was PBMCs or T cells enriched from blood (not recorded which). The receptors come from a woman aged 40 to 50 who had been exposed to COVID-19. CDR3s include the opening cysteine and the closing phenylalanine or tryptophan.

>TRBV27
CASSLRLGGPWGEKLFF
>TRBV7-2
CASKDWRDAVVLGNTEAFF
>TRBV27
CASSPAGGPYGYTF
>TRBV9
CASSSPRGSDAYEQYF
>TRBV7-3
CASSLNGVETDTQYF
>TRBV18
CASSPRAARGDTQYF
>TRBV3-1/TRBV3-2
CASSQDSGTQETQYF
>TRBV7-2
CASSLSYLSTGTDTQYF
>TRBV3-1/TRBV3-2
CASSHGLAGGLYQETQYF
>TRBV30
CASLTGRTEAFF
>TRBV5-1
CASRRPGQQNTEAFF
>TRBV6-5
CASSSGGDLETQYF
>TRBV7-8
CASSLALTGAGYNEQFF
>TRBV5-5
CASSLALRRQGDQGYTF
>TRBV19
CASSPGEYEKLFF
>TRBV7-6
CASSFKGQGNSPLHF
>TRBV3-1/TRBV3-2
CASSQVNWRGGTYEQYF
>TRBV9
CASSASTGGPYEQYF
>TRBV7-2
CASSLQGSGLEAFF
>TRBV7-2
CASSLQGENSPLHF
>TRBV3-1/TRBV3-2
CASSYTGTGVSGNTIYF
>TRBV6-5
CASSPSTYYGYTF
>TRBV10-3
CAISEVEGPGHF
>TRBV6-5
CASTEGAELEAFF
>TRBV7-2
CASRPSGGAGNTIYF
>TRBV27
CASRFRGQGKVTEAFF
>TRBV10-3
CAITILRGENNEQFF
>TRBV7-2
CASSSTSGFSYEQYF
>TRBV20-1
CSASQGTEAFF
>TRBV29-1
CSAYPDNSNYGYTF
>TRBV21-1
CASSKGGKDRAGNQPQHF
>TRBV2
CASSEGGRGGYGYTF
>TRBV7-2
CASSLVLLAKNIQYF
>TRBV5-5
CASSFRGGRTDTQYF
>TRBV28
CASSLQGYEQYF
>TRBV7-3
CASSPGTPYLYNEQFF
>TRBV5-1
CASSGQGMDSPLHF
>TRBV7-2
CASSFLGPGSEAFF
>TRBV5-6
CASSLEGQGAHYGYTF
>TRBV14
CASSQVVSGDGYTF
>TRBV18
CASSPDRGGGTEAFF
>TRBV27
CASWRTGQGYGYTF
>TRBV3-1/TRBV3-2
CASSLGAHSYNEQFF
>TRBV20-1
CSARIVQPQHF
>TRBV2
CASSALGGGANTGELFF
>TRBV6-5
CASSPGLANTEAFF
>TRBV19
CASSIMRQGGYEQYF
>TRBV4-1
CASSQAPAASPLHF
>TRBV5-1
CASSSSHRTNLNEQYF
>TRBV19
CASSPSRNGYTF
>TRBV3-1/TRBV3-2
CASSQSDSPTEAFF
>TRBV18
CASSRSDSYYEQYF
>TRBV28
CASSAGTGLYEQYF
>TRBV3-1/TRBV3-2
CASRRMEVENQPQHF
>TRBV10-3
CAISEVGQGVGEAFF
>TRBV18
CASSPGTGAYGYTF
>TRBV2
CASDISDSYNEQFF
>TRBV5-1
CASSLGGRADTQYF
>TRBV4-2
CASSQDGGTQPQHF
>TRBV6-4
CASSDRTSGYNEQFF